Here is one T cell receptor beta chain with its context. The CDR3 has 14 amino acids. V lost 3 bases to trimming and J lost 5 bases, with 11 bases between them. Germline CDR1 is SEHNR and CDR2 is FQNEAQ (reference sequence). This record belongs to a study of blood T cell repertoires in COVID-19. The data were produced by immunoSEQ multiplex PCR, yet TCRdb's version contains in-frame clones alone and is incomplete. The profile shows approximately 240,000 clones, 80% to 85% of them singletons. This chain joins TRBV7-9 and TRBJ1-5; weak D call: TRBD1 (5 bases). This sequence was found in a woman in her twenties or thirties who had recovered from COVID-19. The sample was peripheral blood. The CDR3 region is CASSFTGTDQPQHF. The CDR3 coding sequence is TGTGCCAGCAGCTTCACAGGCACGGATCAGCCCCAGCATTTT.